This T cell receptor beta chain stems from a study of T cells in Graves' hyperthyroidism and ophthalmopathy. Whole-study results and caveats: Progression to ophthalmopathy was predicted a median of about 6.6 months early. In blood, most of the thyroid clonotypes expanded above 0.001 were also present.

CDR3 size: 14 residues. Germline CDR1 SEHNR, CDR2 FQNEAQ (reference sequence). The V end lost 6 bases, the J end lost 0 bases, and 9 bases lay between the germline ends. Regarding this clonotype: Antigen: not known. This could be a read error, since a much larger clone is one nucleotide away.

Uncontrolled infection, other autoimmune disease, pregnancy or lactation excluded patients. RNA transcripts provided the source from which TCR beta CDR3 regions were amplified. HTBI primers drove first-round RT-PCR of the TCR CDR3. TCRdb reprocessed the multiplex PCR reads via MiXCR and lists one record per CDR3 protein. Altogether hundreds of thousands of distinct CDR3 sequences are present, about 45% being singletons, with the ten largest covering under 8.5%. The source of this sequence is an adult man with Graves' disease, either hyperthyroidism or ophthalmopathy (not recorded which). J is TRBJ1-3 and V is TRBV7-9; D remains unclear. Source material: peripheral blood or thyroid tissue (not recorded which). CDR3 region: CASSYVGSGNTIYF. In DNA, the CDR3 is TGTGCCAGCAGTTACGTGGGCTCTGGAAACACCATATATTTT.